The source of this T cell receptor (beta chain) is a study of beta chain features in type 1 diabetes. Comment on this clone: Its antigen is not identified.

Each sorted population was over 95% pure. V lost 7 bases, J lost 0 bases, and 22 bases lay in between. This CDR3 region has 18 residues. CDR1 is SNHLY, CDR2 FYNNEI, per germline. The study's findings and limits: Shortening of TCRB CDR3s, moderate but significant, appeared in all four CD4+ subsets of Type 1 diabetes patients. Researchers could not determine here whether HLA type influences TCRB rearrangement. Healthy donors had naive, central memory and Treg TCRB repertoires that appeared less similar than those seen among patients.

The investigators reverse transcribed all of the isolated RNA, so they sequenced expressed TCRB transcripts. The assay was immunoSEQ multiplex PCR, and TCRdb's table has in-frame clones only and misses some. Altogether 200,000 to 250,000 clones are present, about 26% being singletons, with the ten largest covering about 3.9%. Source material: central memory CD4+ T cells from blood. This TCR derives from a man aged 25 to 45 in good health. The rearrangement links TRBV2 to TRBJ2-1; no clear D. CDR3 coding DNA: TGTGCCAGCACCTCGGACCCTACCGGTAAGCCCTCCTACAATGAGCAGTTCTTC. This translates into CASTSDPTGKPSYNEQFF. The full variable domain, completed using reference TRBV2 and TRBJ2-1, is EPEVTQTPSHQVTQMGQEVILRCVPISNHLYFYWYRQILGQKVEFLVSFYNNEISEKSEIFDDQFSVERPDGSNFTLKIRSTKLEDSAMYFCASTSDPTGKPSYNEQFFGPGTRLTVL.